Listed below are T cell receptor beta chains from one sample, sequenced in a study of blood T cell repertoires in COVID-19. Clones were read by immunoSEQ multiplex PCR, and TCRdb kept only the in-frame ones, dropping some. The sample carries fewer than 90,000 clones, around 90% recorded once. Sequencing used peripheral blood. The receptor source for this set is a human donor in a cohort sampled during active COVID-19. Each CDR3 is given without its conserved first and last residue. Fields, in order: J gene, V gene, CDR3 protein.

>TRBJ2-2|TRBV6-5
ASTAIADHGELF
>TRBJ1-4|TRBV4-1
ASSKGLKNEKLF
>TRBJ1-2|TRBV3-1/TRBV3-2
ASGPGTGYGYT
>TRBJ2-5|TRBV24-1
ATSVAGLETQY
>TRBJ2-6|TRBV5-6
ASSLWRSGANVLT
>TRBJ2-1|TRBV4-2
ASSHREEGGYEQF
>TRBJ2-4|TRBV7-9
ASSPKQGRESLAKNIQY
>TRBJ1-2|TRBV28
ASSFVNYGYT
>TRBJ2-1|TRBV27
ASSLSPTGSYNEQF
>TRBJ1-4|TRBV28
ASSLGLARDNEKLF
>TRBJ1-1|TRBV28
ASNTRWRGNTEAF
>TRBJ2-1|TRBV19
ASSIAGNSYNEQF
>TRBJ2-4|TRBV23-1
ASQDGVIAKNIQY
>TRBJ2-7|TRBV5-1
ASSSGQGASYEQY
>TRBJ1-2|TRBV2
ASSRTGQAPGGYT
>TRBJ1-5|TRBV6-6
ASREDWPSNQPQH
>TRBJ1-5|TRBV2
ASSSGQGKGQPQH